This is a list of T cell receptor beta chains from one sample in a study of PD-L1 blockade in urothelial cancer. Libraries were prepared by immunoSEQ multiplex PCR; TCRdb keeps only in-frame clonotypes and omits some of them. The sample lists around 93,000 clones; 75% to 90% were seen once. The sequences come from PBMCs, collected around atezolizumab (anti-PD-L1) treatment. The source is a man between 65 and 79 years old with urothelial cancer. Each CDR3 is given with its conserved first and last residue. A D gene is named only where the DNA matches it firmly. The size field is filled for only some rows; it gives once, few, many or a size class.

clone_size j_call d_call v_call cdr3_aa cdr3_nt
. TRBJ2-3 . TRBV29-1 CSARQFPSTDTQYF TGCAGCGCCCGACAGTTCCCTAGCACAGATACGCAGTATTTT
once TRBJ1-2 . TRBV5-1 CASSSDGVGAGGYTF TGCGCCAGCAGCTCAGATGGGGTGGGGGCAGGTGGCTACACCTTC
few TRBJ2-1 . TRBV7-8 CASSLDRTGVEQFF TGTGCCAGCAGCTTAGATAGGACGGGAGTTGAGCAGTTCTTC
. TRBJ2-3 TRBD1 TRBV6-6 CASSYTTGSDTQYF TGTGCCAGCAGTTACACGACAGGGTCGGATACGCAGTATTTT
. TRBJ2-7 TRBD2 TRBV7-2 CASSLDIAGGFYEQYF TGTGCCAGCAGCTTAGATATAGCGGGGGGTTTCTACGAGCAGTACTTC
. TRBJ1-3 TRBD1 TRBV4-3 CASSQEKGADGNTIYF TGCGCCAGCAGCCAGGAAAAGGGGGCAGATGGAAACACCATATATTTT
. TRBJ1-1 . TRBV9 CASSGPIHLAAFF TGTGCCAGCAGCGGACCAATCCACCTAGCTGCTTTCTTT
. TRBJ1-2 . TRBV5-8 CASSLEARRRADYGYTF TGTGCCAGCAGCTTGGAGGCTCGTCGCAGGGCGGACTATGGCTACACCTTC
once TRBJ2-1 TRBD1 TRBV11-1 CASSLRDRVGLEQFF TGTGCCAGCAGCCTTCGGGACAGGGTGGGACTTGAGCAGTTCTTC
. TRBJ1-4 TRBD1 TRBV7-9 CASSSYSGGEKLFF TGTGCCAGCAGCTCGTATTCAGGGGGAGAAAAACTGTTTTTT
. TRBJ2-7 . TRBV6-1 CATVIRALSAARQYF TGTGCCACTGTAATCCGGGCCTTGTCAGCGGCCCGGCAGTACTTC
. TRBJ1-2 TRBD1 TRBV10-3 CAISEPIDRARDGYTF TGTGCCATCAGTGAGCCCATCGACAGGGCGCGGGATGGCTACACCTTC
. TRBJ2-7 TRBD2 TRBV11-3 CASSLGHTGGADVYEQYF TGTGCCAGCAGCTTAGGTCACACGGGAGGGGCCGATGTCTACGAGCAGTACTTC
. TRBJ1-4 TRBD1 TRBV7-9 CASSLRSAGGEKLFF TGTGCCAGCAGCTTAAGGTCGGCAGGGGGTGAAAAACTGTTTTTT
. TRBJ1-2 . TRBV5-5 CASSLVVIANYGYTF TGTGCCAGCAGCTTGGTCGTCATAGCTAACTATGGCTACACCTTC
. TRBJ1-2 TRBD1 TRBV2 CASNGQGGGYTF TGTGCCAGCAACGGACAGGGGGGTGGCTACACCTTC
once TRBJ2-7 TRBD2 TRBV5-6 CASSLGGSSSYEQYF TGTGCCAGCAGCCTCGGGGGGTCTAGCTCCTACGAGCAGTACTTC
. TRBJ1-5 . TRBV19 CASTTAGLGNQPQHF TGTGCCAGTACTACAGCAGGGTTGGGCAATCAGCCCCAGCATTTT
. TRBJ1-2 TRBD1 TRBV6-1 CASREIPGQGHYGYTF TGTGCCAGCAGGGAAATCCCGGGACAGGGCCACTATGGCTACACCTTC
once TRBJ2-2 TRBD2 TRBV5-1 CASSLEPGLDNTGELFF TGCGCCAGCAGCTTGGAGCCGGGACTAGATAACACCGGGGAGCTGTTTTTT
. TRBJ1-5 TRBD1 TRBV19 CASSARQGPNIDQPQHF TGTGCCAGTAGTGCCCGACAGGGACCCAACATAGATCAGCCCCAGCATTTT
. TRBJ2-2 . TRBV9 CASSVEGYGTGELFF TGTGCCAGCAGCGTAGAGGGGTACGGCACCGGGGAGCTGTTTTTT